This T cell receptor (beta chain) was identified during a study of blood T cell repertoires in COVID-19. The overall study: Sites in the United States, Italy and Spain provided acute and convalescent COVID-19 samples.

Assay: immunoSEQ multiplex PCR; the TCRdb copy retains only in-frame clones and omits some. The profile shows some 200,000 clones, 75% to 90% of them singletons. The V segment lost 10 bases and the J segment 3 bases; nucleotides outside the gene matches: 4. CDR3 length: 12 amino acids. The germline CDR1 and CDR2 sequences are WSHSY and SAAADI. This clone appeared a few times. Participants' reported clinical history set cohort assignment. The J gene is TRBJ1-2, the V gene TRBV10-2, with 8 bases aligning to TRBD1. Sequencing was performed on PBMCs or T cells enriched from blood (not recorded which). The sequence was collected from a woman aged 18-35 years in a cohort exposed to, infected with or recovered from COVID-19 (not recorded which). The CDR3 DNA sequence: TGCGCCACTACAGGGGGGGACTATGGCTACACCTTC. Encoded protein: CATTGGDYGYTF.